This TCR beta chain was observed in a study of control samples from healthy donors and cancer patients. Using immunoSEQ multiplex PCR, the repertoire was profiled, and TCRdb retains in-frame clones only, with some absent. The sample records 95,000 to 150,000 clones, 80% to 90% being singletons. In this sample, this clone turned up a few times. Trimming removed 9 bases from V and 6 bases from J; junction bases left unmatched: 13. This CDR3 region has 16 residues. In germline, CDR1 is KGHDR, CDR2 SFDVKD. The sequencing input was blood. The rearrangement uses TRBV24-1 and TRBJ2-2; 9 positions agree with TRBD2. The sequence came from a man aged 35 to 55 in good health. The DNA for the CDR3 is TGTGCCACCCGCCATAGTGGCGGGGGGGCCGCCGGGGAGCTGTTTTTT. Protein sequence: CATRHSGGGAAGELFF.